This section outlines one T cell receptor (beta chain) sequence together with its context. The protocol was immunoSEQ multiplex PCR, while the TCRdb copy is restricted to in-frame clones and leaves out a portion. The sample has approximately 61,000 clones, 75% to 85% seen once. Trimming left V 7 bases short and J 5 bases short, with 15 bases between. Germline-derived CDR1 and CDR2 are MNHNY and SVGAGI (reference sequence). The CDR3 is 14 residues long. The data originate from a study of blood T cell repertoires in COVID-19. Study-level information: The origin of the acute and convalescent COVID-19 samples was the United States, Italy and Spain. Nucleic acid was either cDNA or gDNA, and it came from T cells, B-cell-depleted T cells, or PBMCs.

One Seattle source followed patients from active infection through their disease course. This TCR was recovered from a man in his fifties with COVID-19, enrolled during active disease. Sequencing was done on a sample of peripheral blood. This chain connects TRBV6-6 to TRBJ2-1; a weak D match, TRBD2 (5 bases). The DNA for the CDR3 is TGTGCCAGCATCGGTCGGGAAAGTCACAATGAGCAGTTCTTC. Amino acid sequence: CASIGRESHNEQFF.